Described below is a single T cell receptor beta chain sequence and its context. Per the study methods: Cell counts per sample came from amplifying reference gene primers. TCRdb's table, derived via immunoSEQ multiplex PCR, lists solely in-frame clones and lacks some. The D gene and trimming were derived from the DNA, and the V and J assignments and clone size from that table. The sample shows about 140,000 clones, over 60% of them seen only once. The data belong to a study of blood T cell repertoires in COVID-19. Across the whole study: Samples of COVID-19 (acute and convalescent) were obtained from the United States, Italy and Spain. PBMCs, B-cell-depleted T cells, or T cells provided the cDNA or gDNA that made up the material.

In germline, CDR1 is SNHLY, CDR2 FYNNEI. Between the trimmed V and J ends, which lost 8 bases and 2 bases, there was a span of 15 bases. The CDR3 spans 15 residues. The clonotype originates from a man aged 80 or over with acute or convalescent COVID-19. The source material was peripheral blood. The rearrangement links TRBV2 to TRBJ2-2; D is undetermined. CDR3 protein: CASGPSSLNTGELFF. CDR3 nucleotide sequence: TGTGCCAGCGGGCCGTCCAGCTTAAACACCGGGGAGCTGTTTTTT. Variable domain in full (rest from reference TRBV2 and TRBJ2-2): EPEVTQTPSHQVTQMGQEVILRCVPISNHLYFYWYRQILGQKVEFLVSFYNNEISEKSEIFDDQFSVERPDGSNFTLKIRSTKLEDSAMYFCASGPSSLNTGELFFGEGSRLTVL.